The entry below gives a single TCR beta chain sequence along with its context. The data are from a study of blood T cell repertoires in COVID-19. Study-wide background: Samples of COVID-19 (acute and convalescent) were obtained from the United States, Italy and Spain. Nucleic acid was either cDNA or gDNA, and it came from T cells, B-cell-depleted T cells, or PBMCs.

The CDR3 sequence is 12 residues long. Trimming left V 3 bases short and J 4 bases short, with 6 bases between. TCRdb keeps only in-frame clones here, not all; method: immunoSEQ multiplex PCR. The sample lists 200,000 to 300,000 clones, roughly 90% seen once, with around 7.2% in the top ten. The sample was peripheral blood. The chain carries TRBV12-3 or TRBV12-4 and TRBJ1-2; D is ambiguous. This sequence was found in a man aged 60 to 75 who had recovered from COVID-19. The CDR3 DNA reads as TGTGCCAGCAGTTTTCGGGGCTATGGCTACACCTTC. Amino acid sequence: CASSFRGYGYTF.